This T cell receptor beta chain was identified in a study of T cell changes during pregnancy in multiple sclerosis (dated by TCRdb to about 2019). As for the study more broadly: The study examined how the T cell repertoire changed over the course of pregnancy in women with multiple sclerosis.

Note on this clone: The antigen this receptor binds is unknown. No base-level quality is on record; no much larger clone is a single base apart.

The CDR3 goes from the cysteine to the phenylalanine over 14 residues. Of all the DNA, just the CDR3 is kept, 42 bases in frame from base 1. CDR1 SGHRS and CDR2 YFSETQ are derived from the germline V gene. Trimming costs V 0 bases and J 5 bases, and their ends lie 11 bases apart. The library relied on the immunoSEQ multiplex PCR assay. This immuneACCESS table, as held by TCRdb, lists in-frame sequences with V and J called but not all clones. Of the missing ones, under half trace to an unresolved V gene in checked studies; the others have no known cause. The sample includes more than 85,000 clones, with around 90% observed a single time. The ten most abundant clones make up around 1.2% of the sample.

Sequenced material: peripheral blood, taken in the second trimester of pregnancy. The TCR sequence derives from a female donor with multiple sclerosis, enrolled in a pregnancy study. The chain uses TRBV5-1 and TRBJ2-5; TRBD1 is possibly the D segment (5 matching bases). The DNA is as follows: TGCGCCAGCAGCTTGGGGGGCAGGGCGGAGACCCAGTACTTC. This translates into CASSLGGRAETQYF.